This entry describes one TCR beta chain. This clone has a handful of counts. The target of this receptor is not known. For this mouse receptor, gene names and germline sequences are murine. The read halts 1 residue ahead of the CDR3 end, with the missing end drawn from the germline J gene. This CDR3 is also generated by other DNA sequences in the sample. The data derive from a study of tissue T cells after allogeneic stem cell transplantation (dated by TCRdb to 2021 to 2024). Regarding the research as a whole: The study profiled TCR beta repertoires across many tissues from research autopsies of patients with and without GVHD, plus mouse models of GVHD. The human arm was a prospective observational study without blinding or randomization.

Points the paper makes about the study in general: In both patients and mice, T cells from blood and spleen covered only a limited part of the TCR repertoire found in tissues. Only a few T cell clones appeared in more than one patient, yet motif-based clustering showed tissue-specific repertoire signatures that were shared between patients. Within patients, how anatomically similar tissues were was a major factor shaping TCR repertoire composition, regardless of disease or transplant status. A small and clinically heterogeneous patient cohort was studied, and sampling depth was acknowledged as a limitation. Which tissue TCRs were alloreactive or antigen-specific was not determined in the study, and some of the clones might have been host cells that persisted.

The intended sense of this specimen's time point label: mouse harvest day 7 after allogeneic transplant. Each mouse graft, delivered by tail vein injection, combined 10^6 splenic CD5+ T cells with 10^7 T-cell-depleted bone marrow cells. A major MHC-mismatch B6 (H2b) into BALB/c (H2d) model was used to model mouse GVHD, and tissues were profiled at day 7 or 14. On day 7 or 14 post-transplant, mouse tissues and retro-orbital blood were harvested with separate sterile tools for each animal, and livers were flushed beforehand. Before genomic DNA was isolated with the DNeasy Blood & Tissue Kit, mouse tissues were minced with razor blades in buffered saline. The library was prepared using the immunoSEQ multiplex PCR assay. Adaptive Biotechnologies performed the TCRbeta CDR3 sequencing at survey depth and reported CDR3 sequences, V/J genes, productive frequency and template counts. Amplification of TCR beta CDR3 regions was performed from genomic DNA rather than from RNA. The study's own analysis went as follows. Jensen-Shannon divergence was used to quantify pairwise repertoire overlap between tissues, with a value of 1 meaning complete divergence and a value of 0 meaning identical repertoires. Tissues were clustered by single-linkage agglomerative hierarchical clustering of pairwise JSD values and displayed as dendrograms. GLIPH2 was run on all patient samples with simulation_depth 1000, kmer_min_depth 3 and cdr3_length_cutoff 8, and groups with more than two unique CDR3s were retained. A standardized tissue-overlap score was generated by extrapolating Jaccard GLIPH-group overlap across patients to a standard repertoire size of 1000 clones. To look at how diversity was associated with clinical or experimental variables, linear mixed-effect models were used, with tissue treated as a fixed effect and individual treated as a random effect. The source is immuneACCESS, and TCRdb retained only in-frame sequences with V and J called. Part of the clones is not carried over; for the studies checked, unresolved V genes explain less than half of this, and the remainder is unexplained. V and J calls and clone size follow that table, whereas D and trimming were derived from the DNA. For this sample the table gives a few thousand clones, of which around 50% were detected only once. The ten largest clones capture about 10% of the sample.

The CDR3 contains 13 residues, cysteine and phenylalanine counted. Shown are 36 bases from within the CDR3, in frame from base 1. The junction shows trimming of 1 base on V and 1 base on J, plus 1 base between the germline ends. The germline V gene sets CDR1 to SGHSA and CDR2 to FRNQAP. The sequenced sample was lymph node tissue. The rearranged chain carries TRBV16 and TRBJ2-2, with the D segment identity uncertain. The receptor's source is a female BALB/c mouse given C57BL/6 T cells with graft-versus-host disease after an allogeneic hematopoietic cell transplant. The part of the CDR3 DNA that was read is TGTGCAAGCAGCTTAGTAAACACCGGGCAGCTCTAC. Its product reads: CASSLVNTGQLY. The entire CDR3 protein reads CASSLVNTGQLYF.